The clone carrying this TCR beta chain was recorded a few times. Its antigen is unknown. Here immunoSEQ multiplex PCR was the method, and the copy in TCRdb shows in-frame clones only, minus some. The data show over 55,000 clones, under 90% seen once. Per germline, CDR1 MGHRA and CDR2 YSYEKL. This CDR3 contains 17 residues. Trimming pared 2 bases from V and 0 bases from J, leaving 13 bases between. The time point was: week 11, during vaccination. The content of each vaccine dose was 300 ug of mutant IDH1 20-mer peptide, and topical imiquimod accompanied it. This entry belongs to a study of a mutant IDH1 vaccine in newly diagnosed glioma. Overall study: Beginning 4-6 weeks after radiotherapy alone, or with temozolomide cycles, vaccination took place.

The sequence was collected from a man younger than 45 with glioma. The sample in question was PBMCs, obtained from a glioma patient whose treatment included an IDH1 peptide vaccine. The chain recombines TRBV4-1 with TRBJ1-4; no clear D. This CDR3 is CASSQNPVGATNEKLFF. Written as DNA, the CDR3 is TGCGCCAGCAGCCAAAACCCAGTTGGCGCAACTAATGAAAAACTGTTTTTT.